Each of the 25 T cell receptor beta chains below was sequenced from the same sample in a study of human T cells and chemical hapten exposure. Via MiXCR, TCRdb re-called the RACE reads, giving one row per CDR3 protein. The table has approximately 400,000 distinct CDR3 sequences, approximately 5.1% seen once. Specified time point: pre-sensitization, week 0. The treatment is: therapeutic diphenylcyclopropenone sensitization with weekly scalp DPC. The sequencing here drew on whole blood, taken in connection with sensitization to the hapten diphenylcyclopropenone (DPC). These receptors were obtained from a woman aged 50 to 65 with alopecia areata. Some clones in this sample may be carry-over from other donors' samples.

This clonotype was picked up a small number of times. In nucleotides, the CDR3 is TGTGCCAGCAGTTTAGGCAGATCCTCTGGAAACACCATATATTTT. Translated, it gives CASSLGRSSGNTIYF. The genes are TRBV27 and TRBJ1-3; D is uncertain. The V end was cut by 2 bases, the J end by 0 bases, with 8 bases between. The germline CDR1 and CDR2 sequences are MNHEY and SMNVEV (reference sequence). The CDR3 covers 15 residues.

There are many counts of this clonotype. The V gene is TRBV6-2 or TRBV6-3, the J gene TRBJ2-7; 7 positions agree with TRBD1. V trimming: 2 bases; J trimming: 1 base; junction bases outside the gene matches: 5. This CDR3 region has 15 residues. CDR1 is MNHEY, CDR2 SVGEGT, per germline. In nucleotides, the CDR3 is TGTGCCAGCAGTTACGCGGACAGGATGTCCTACGAGCAGTACTTC. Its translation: CASSYADRMSYEQYF.

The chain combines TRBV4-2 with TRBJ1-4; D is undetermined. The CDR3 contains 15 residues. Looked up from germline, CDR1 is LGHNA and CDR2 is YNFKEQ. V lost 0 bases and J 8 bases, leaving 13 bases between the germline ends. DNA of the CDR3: TGTGCCAGCAGCCAAGATCGGGAGCTGAACGAAAAACTGTTTTTT. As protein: CASSQDRELNEKLFF.

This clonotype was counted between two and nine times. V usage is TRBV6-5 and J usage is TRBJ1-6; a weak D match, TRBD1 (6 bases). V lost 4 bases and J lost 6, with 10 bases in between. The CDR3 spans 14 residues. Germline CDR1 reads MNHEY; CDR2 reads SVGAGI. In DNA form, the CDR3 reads TGTGCCAGCAGTTCAGGGGACCCTAATTCACCCCTCCACTTT. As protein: CASSSGDPNSPLHF.

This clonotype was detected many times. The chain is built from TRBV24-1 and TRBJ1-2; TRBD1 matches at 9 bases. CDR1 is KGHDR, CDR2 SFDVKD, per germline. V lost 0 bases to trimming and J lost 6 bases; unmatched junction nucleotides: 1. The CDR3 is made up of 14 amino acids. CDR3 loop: CATSDLRDRDGYTF. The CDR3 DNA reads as TGTGCCACCAGTGATTTGAGGGACAGGGATGGCTACACCTTC.

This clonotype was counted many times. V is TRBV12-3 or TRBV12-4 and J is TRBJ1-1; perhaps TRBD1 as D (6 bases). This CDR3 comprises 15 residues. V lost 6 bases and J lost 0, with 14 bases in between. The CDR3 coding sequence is TGTGCCAGCAGCCCCTTACAGGGACTGAACACTGAAGCTTTCTTT. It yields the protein CASSPLQGLNTEAFF.

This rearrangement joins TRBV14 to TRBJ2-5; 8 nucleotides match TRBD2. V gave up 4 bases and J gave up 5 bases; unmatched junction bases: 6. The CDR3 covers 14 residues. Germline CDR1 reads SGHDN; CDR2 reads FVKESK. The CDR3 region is CASSRERELETQYF. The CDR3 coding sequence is TGTGCCAGCAGCCGGGAGCGGGAGCTGGAGACCCAGTACTTC.

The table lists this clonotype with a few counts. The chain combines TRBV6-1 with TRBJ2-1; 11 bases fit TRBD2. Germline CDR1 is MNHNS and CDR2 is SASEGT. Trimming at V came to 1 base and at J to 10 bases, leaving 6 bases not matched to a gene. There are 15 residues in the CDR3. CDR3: CASSEGSGGAREQFF. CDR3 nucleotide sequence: TGTGCCAGCAGTGAAGGTAGCGGGGGGGCTAGAGAGCAGTTCTTC.

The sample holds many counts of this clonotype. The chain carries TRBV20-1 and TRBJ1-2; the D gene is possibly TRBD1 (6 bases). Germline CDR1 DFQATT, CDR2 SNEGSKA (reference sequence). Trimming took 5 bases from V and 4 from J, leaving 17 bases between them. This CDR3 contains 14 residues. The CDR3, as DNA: TGCAGTGCTCCCCCCCCAGGGGTTGTCTATGGCTACACCTTC. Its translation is CSAPPPGVVYGYTF.

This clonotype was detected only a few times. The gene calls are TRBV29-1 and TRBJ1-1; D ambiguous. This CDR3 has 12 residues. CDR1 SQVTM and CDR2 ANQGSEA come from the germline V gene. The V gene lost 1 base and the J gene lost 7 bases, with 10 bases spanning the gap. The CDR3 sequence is CSVEGGGVEAFF. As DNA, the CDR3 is TGCAGCGTTGAAGGAGGTGGGGTTGAAGCTTTCTTT.

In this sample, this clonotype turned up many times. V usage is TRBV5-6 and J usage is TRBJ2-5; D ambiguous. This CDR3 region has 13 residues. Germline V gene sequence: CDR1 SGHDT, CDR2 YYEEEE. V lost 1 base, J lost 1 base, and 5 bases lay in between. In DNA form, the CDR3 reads TGTGCCAGCAGCTTGTCCGCCCAAGAGACCCAGTACTTC. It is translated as CASSLSAQETQYF.

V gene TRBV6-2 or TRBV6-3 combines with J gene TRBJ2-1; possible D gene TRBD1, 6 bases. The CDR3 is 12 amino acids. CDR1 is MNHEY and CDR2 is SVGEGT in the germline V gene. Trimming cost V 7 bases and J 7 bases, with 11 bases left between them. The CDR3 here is CASKGDGNEQFF. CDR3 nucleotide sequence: TGTGCCAGCAAGGGGGACGGTAATGAGCAGTTCTTC.

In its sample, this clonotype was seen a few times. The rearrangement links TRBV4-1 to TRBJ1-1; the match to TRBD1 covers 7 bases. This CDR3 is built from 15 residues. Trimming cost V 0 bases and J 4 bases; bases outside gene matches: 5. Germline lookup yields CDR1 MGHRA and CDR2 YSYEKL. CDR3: CASSQERQGGTEAFF. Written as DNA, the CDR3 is TGCGCCAGCAGCCAAGAGAGACAGGGAGGCACTGAAGCTTTCTTT.

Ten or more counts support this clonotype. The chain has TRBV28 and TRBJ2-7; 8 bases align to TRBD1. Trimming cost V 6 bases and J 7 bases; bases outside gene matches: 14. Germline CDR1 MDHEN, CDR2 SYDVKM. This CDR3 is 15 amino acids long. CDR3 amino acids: CASSSNGQGALEQYF. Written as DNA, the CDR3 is TGTGCCAGCAGCTCCAACGGGCAGGGGGCCTTAGAGCAGTACTTC.

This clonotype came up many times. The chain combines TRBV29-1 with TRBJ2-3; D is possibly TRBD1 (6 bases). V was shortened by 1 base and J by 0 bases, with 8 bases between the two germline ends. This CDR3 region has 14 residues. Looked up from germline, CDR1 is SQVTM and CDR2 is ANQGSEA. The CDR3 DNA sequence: TGCAGCGTTGAAGGGGGGCAGAGCACAGATACGCAGTATTTT. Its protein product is CSVEGGQSTDTQYF.

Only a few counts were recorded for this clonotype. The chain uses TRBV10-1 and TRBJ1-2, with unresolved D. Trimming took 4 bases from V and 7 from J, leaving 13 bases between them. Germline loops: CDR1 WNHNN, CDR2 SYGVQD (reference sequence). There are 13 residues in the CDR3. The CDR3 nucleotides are TGCGCCAGCAGTGTGGCCCCAAACGCTGGCTACACCTTC. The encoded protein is CASSVAPNAGYTF.

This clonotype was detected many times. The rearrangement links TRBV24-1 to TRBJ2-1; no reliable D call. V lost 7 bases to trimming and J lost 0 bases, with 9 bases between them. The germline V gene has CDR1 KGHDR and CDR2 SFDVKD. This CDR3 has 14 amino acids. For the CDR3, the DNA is TGTGCCACCAGAGACCCTGGCTCCTACAATGAGCAGTTCTTC. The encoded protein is CATRDPGSYNEQFF.

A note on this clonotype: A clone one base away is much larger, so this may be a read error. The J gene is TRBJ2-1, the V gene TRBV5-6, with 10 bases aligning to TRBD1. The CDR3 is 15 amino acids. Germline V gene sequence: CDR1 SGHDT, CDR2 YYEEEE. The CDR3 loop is CTSSFGDRGMGEQFF. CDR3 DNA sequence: TGTACCAGCAGCTTCGGGGACAGGGGCATGGGTGAGCAGTTCTTC.

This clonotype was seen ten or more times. The DNA of the CDR3 is TGTGCCAGCTCATTAAGACAGGGTGAAAATTCACCCCTCCACTTT. This gives the protein CASSLRQGENSPLHF. This chain uses TRBV18 with TRBJ1-6; 7 bases fit TRBD1. The CDR3 sequence is 15 residues long. Germline assignment: CDR1 KGHSH and CDR2 LQKENI. The V gene end was trimmed by 5 bases and the J gene end by 7 bases; junction bases not matched to a gene: 8.

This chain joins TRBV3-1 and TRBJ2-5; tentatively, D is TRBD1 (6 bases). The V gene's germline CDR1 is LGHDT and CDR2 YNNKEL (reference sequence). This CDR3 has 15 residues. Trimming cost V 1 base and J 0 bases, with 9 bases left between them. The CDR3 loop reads CASSQVRDNQETQYF. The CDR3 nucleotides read TGTGCCAGCAGCCAAGTCCGGGACAACCAAGAGACCCAGTACTTC.

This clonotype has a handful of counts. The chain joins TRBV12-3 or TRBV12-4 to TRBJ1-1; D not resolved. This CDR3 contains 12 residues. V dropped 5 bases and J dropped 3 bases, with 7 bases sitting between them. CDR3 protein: CASSLSYTEAFF. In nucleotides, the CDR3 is TGTGCCAGCAGTCTCAGTTACACTGAAGCTTTCTTT.

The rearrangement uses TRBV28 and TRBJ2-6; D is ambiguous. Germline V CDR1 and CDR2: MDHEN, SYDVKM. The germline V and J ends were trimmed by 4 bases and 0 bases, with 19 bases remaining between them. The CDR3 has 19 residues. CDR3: CASSSTPVGRISGANVLTF. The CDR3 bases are TGTGCCAGCAGTTCCACGCCAGTAGGGCGGATCTCTGGGGCCAACGTCCTGACTTTC.

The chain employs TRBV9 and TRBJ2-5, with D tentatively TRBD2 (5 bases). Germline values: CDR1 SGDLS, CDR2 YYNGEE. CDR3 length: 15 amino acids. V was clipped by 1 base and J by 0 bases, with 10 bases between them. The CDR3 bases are TGTGCCAGCAGCGTATTGTCGGGAAACCAAGAGACCCAGTACTTC. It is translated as CASSVLSGNQETQYF.

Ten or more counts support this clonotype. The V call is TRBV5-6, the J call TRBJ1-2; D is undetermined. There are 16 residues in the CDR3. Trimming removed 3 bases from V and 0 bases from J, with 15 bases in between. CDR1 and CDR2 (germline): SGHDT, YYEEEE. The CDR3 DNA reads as TGTGCCAGCAGCTCCACCCTGGCACAGCCTAACTATGGCTACACCTTC. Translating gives CASSSTLAQPNYGYTF. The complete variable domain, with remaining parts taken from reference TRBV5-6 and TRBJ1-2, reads DAGVTQSPTHLIKTRGQQVTLRCSPKSGHDTVSWYQQALGQGPQFIFQYYEEEERQRGNFPDRFSGHQFPNYSSELNVNALLLGDSALYLCASSSTLAQPNYGYTFGSGTRLTVV.

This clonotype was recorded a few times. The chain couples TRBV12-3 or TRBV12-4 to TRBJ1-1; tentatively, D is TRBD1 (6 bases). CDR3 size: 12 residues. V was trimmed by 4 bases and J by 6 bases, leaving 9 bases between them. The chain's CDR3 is CASSSGEAEAFF. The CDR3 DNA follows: TGTGCCAGCAGTTCAGGGGAGGCTGAAGCTTTCTTT.